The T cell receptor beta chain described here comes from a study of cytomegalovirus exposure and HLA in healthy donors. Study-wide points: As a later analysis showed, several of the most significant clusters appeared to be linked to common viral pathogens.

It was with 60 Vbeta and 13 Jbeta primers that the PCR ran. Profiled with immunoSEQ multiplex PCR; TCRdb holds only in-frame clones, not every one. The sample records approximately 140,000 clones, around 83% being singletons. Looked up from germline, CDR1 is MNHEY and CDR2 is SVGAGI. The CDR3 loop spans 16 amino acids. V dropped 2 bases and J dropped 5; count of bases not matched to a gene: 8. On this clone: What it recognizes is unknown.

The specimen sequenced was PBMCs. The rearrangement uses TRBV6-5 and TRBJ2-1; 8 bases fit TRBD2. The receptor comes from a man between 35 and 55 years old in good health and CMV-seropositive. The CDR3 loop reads CASSYSGSTSDNEQFF. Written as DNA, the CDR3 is TGTGCCAGCAGTTACAGCGGGAGTACGAGTGACAATGAGCAGTTCTTC.